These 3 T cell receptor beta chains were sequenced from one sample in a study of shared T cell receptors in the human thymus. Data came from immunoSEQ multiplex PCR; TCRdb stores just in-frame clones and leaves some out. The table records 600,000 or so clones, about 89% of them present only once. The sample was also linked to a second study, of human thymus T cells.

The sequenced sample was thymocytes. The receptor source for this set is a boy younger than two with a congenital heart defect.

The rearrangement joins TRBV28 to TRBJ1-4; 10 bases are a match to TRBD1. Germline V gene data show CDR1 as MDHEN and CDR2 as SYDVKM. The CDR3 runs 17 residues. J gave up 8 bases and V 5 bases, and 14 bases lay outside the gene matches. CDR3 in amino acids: CASSRIGTGDSGEKLFF. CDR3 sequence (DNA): TGTGCCAGCAGTCGAATCGGGACAGGGGATTCAGGAGAAAAACTGTTTTTT. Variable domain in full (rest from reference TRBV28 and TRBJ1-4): DVKVTQSSRYLVKRTGEKVFLECVQDMDHENMFWYRQDPGLGLRLIYFSYDVKMKEKGDIPEGYSVSREKKERFSLILESASTNQTSMYLCASSRIGTGDSGEKLFFGSGTQLSVL.

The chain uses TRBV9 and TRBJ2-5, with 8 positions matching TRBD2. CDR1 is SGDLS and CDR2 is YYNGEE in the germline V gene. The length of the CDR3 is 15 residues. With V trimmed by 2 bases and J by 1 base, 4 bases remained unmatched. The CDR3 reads CASSVSGGAQETQYF. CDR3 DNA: TGTGCCAGCAGCGTCTCCGGGGGGGCCCAAGAGACCCAGTACTTC.

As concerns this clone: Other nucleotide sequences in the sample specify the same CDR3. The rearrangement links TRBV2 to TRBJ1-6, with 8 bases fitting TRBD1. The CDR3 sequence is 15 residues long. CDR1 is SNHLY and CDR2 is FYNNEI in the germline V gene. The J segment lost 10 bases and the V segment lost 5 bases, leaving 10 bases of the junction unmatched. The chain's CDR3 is CASSPPDRGYSPLHF. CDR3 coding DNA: TGTGCCAGCAGTCCCCCAGACAGGGGATACTCACCCCTCCACTTT.